Presented here are 14 T cell receptor beta chains from one specimen sequenced in a study of CD8+CD57+ T cells in acquired aplastic anemia (dated by TCRdb to about 2018). Instrument on record: Illumina HiSeq 2000. Profiling of TCR beta VDJ combinations and CDR3 sequences used genomic DNA as the template. TCRdb itself trimmed the public reads at Q25 with fastp, ran MiXCR and retained productive beta chains. Rows with one shared CDR3 protein collapse into an entry with the most common genes and DNA. The sample table lists under 200,000 distinct CDR3 sequences, 60% to 80% of them with a count of one. The ten largest clones capture 40% to 55% of the sample. Flow cytometry had shown CD8+CD57+ cell expansion in the patients selected for sequencing. The specimen was sorted CD4+, CD8+, or CD8+CD57+ T cells (not recorded which) from PBMCs. The receptors come from a human donor with aplastic anemia.

This clonotype was recorded once. The rearrangement uses TRBV7-2 and TRBJ2-7, with 8 bases matching TRBD2. The CDR3 spans 17 residues. CDR1 and CDR2 from the germline V gene are SGHTA and FQGNSA. J gave up 6 bases and V 2 bases, and 15 bases lay outside the gene matches. The CDR3 nucleotides read TGTGCCAGCAGCTTAACGACGGGACTAGACCTCCCTACCGAGCAGTACTTC. Translated, it gives CASSLTTGLDLPTEQYF. The full variable domain, its missing parts supplied by reference TRBV7-2 and TRBJ2-7, is GAGVSQSPSNKVTEKGKDVELRCDPISGHTALYWYRQSLGQGLEFLIYFQGNSAPDKSGLPSDRFSAERTGGSVSTLTIQRTQQEDSAVYLCASSLTTGLDLPTEQYFGPGTRLTVT.

The rearrangement joins TRBV10-3 to TRBJ2-5; possible D gene TRBD1, 5 bases. Germline CDR1 is ENHRY and CDR2 is SYGVKD. The CDR3 consists of 15 residues. Deletions cut 6 bases from V and 1 base from J, with 15 bases between. This chain's CDR3 is CAIRDQGRGQETQYF. The CDR3, as DNA: TGTGCCATCAGGGATCAGGGAAGGGGCCAAGAGACCCAGTACTTC.

There are a few counts of this clonotype. The rearrangement uses TRBV20-1 and TRBJ2-7; D possibly corresponds to TRBD1 (5 bases). V gave up 1 base and J gave up 3 bases, with 13 bases separating them. The CDR3 has 14 amino acids. CDR1 DFQATT and CDR2 SNEGSKA come from the germline V gene (reference sequence). CDR3 sequence: CSARGGRVSYEQYF. The CDR3 coding sequence is TGCAGTGCTAGAGGGGGCCGGGTAAGCTACGAGCAGTACTTC.

The chain combines TRBV7-2 with TRBJ2-1, with 8 bases fitting TRBD1. CDR1 is SGHTA and CDR2 is FQGNSA in the germline V gene. The CDR3 length is 15 residues. Trimming took 5 bases from V and 1 from J; bases not matched to a gene: 4. CDR3 sequence reads: CASSQDRGSYNEQFF. The CDR3 DNA reads as TGTGCCAGCAGCCAAGACAGGGGATCCTACAATGAGCAGTTCTTC.

V usage is TRBV28 and J usage is TRBJ2-2; 8 bases line up with TRBD1. This CDR3 has 14 residues. J was trimmed by 6 bases and V by 11 bases; bases with no gene match: 11. Germline V gives CDR1 MDHEN, CDR2 SYDVKM. CDR3 bases: TGTGCCGGCCAGGGGGCAGGGGGAGCCGGGGAGCTGTTTTTT. This codes for CAGQGAGGAGELFF.

The chain combines TRBV9 with TRBJ1-2; D is uncertain. Trimming took 0 bases from V and 0 from J, leaving 6 bases between them. The CDR3 is 14 amino acids. Germline V gives CDR1 SGDLS, CDR2 YYNGEE. The CDR3 nucleotides read TGTGCCAGCAGCGTAGATGAGCCTAACTATGGCTACACCTTC. It is translated as CASSVDEPNYGYTF.

The chain carries TRBV20-1 and TRBJ2-3; D remains ambiguous. Germline CDR1 reads DFQATT; CDR2 reads SNEGSKA (reference sequence). Trimming cost V 3 bases and J 3 bases, with 4 bases left between them. This CDR3 region has 11 residues. DNA of the CDR3: TGCAGTGCTAGTAGGACAGATACGCAGTATTTT. This sequence encodes CSASRTDTQYF.

The chain recombines TRBV7-8 with TRBJ2-3; 12 bases fit TRBD2. V trimming: 1 base; J trimming: 2 bases; junction bases outside the gene matches: 1. This CDR3 region has 16 residues. Germline V gene lookup returns CDR1 SGHVS and CDR2 FQNEAQ. The CDR3 nucleotides read TGTGCCAGCAGCTTAGGGACTAGCGGGACCACAGATACGCAGTATTTT. Translating gives CASSLGTSGTTDTQYF.

The V gene is TRBV7-9, the J gene TRBJ2-7; tentative D call: TRBD1 (5 bases). The CDR3 spans 15 residues. Germline V gene sequence: CDR1 SEHNR, CDR2 FQNEAQ (reference sequence). Deletions cut 9 bases from V and 0 bases from J, with 18 bases between. The CDR3 bases are TGTGCCAGTTCGAAAGACAGTTTTAACTCCTACGAGCAGTACTTC. This codes for CASSKDSFNSYEQYF.

The rearrangement joins TRBV6-5 to TRBJ2-7; 7 bases map to TRBD1. The J segment lost 6 bases and the V segment lost 5 bases, leaving 13 bases of the junction unmatched. CDR1 and CDR2 (germline): MNHEY, SVGAGI. The CDR3 spans 15 residues. CDR3 DNA sequence: TGTGCCAGCAGTGCTATGACAGGGTCCCTTACCGAGCAGTACTTC. Its translation: CASSAMTGSLTEQYF.

This chain connects TRBV7-9 to TRBJ1-2, with D unclear. The CDR3 covers 12 residues. V dropped 6 bases and J dropped 6 bases, with 11 bases sitting between them. Germline values: CDR1 SEHNR, CDR2 FQNEAQ (reference sequence). CDR3 sequence reads: CASSFVGHGYTF. The CDR3, as DNA: TGTGCCAGCAGTTTCGTTGGACATGGCTACACCTTC.

V usage is TRBV2 and J usage is TRBJ1-2, with D perhaps matching TRBD1 (5 bases). The length of the CDR3 is 14 residues. Trimming left V 6 bases short and J 8 bases short, with 19 bases between. Germline lookup yields CDR1 SNHLY and CDR2 FYNNEI. CDR3 sequence reads: CASSQRARAGGYTF. The CDR3, as DNA: TGTGCCAGCAGCCAGAGGGCCAGGGCTGGCGGCTACACCTTC.

The CDR3 spells CASSLLKGRAFF. As DNA, the CDR3 is TGTGCCAGCAGCTTATTAAAAGGGAGGGCTTTCTTT. The J gene is TRBJ1-1, the V gene TRBV5-5, with D hard to call. The germline CDR1 and CDR2 sequences are SGHKS and YYEKEE (reference sequence). This CDR3 spans 12 amino acids. Trimming took 2 bases from V and 11 from J, leaving 13 bases between them.

This clonotype showed up many times. J is TRBJ1-2 and V is TRBV4-3, with D tentatively TRBD1 (6 bases). V shed 1 base and J shed 8 bases, with 23 bases lying between them. Germline V gene lookup returns CDR1 LGHNA and CDR2 YSLEER. CDR3 size: 17 residues. The DNA for the CDR3 is TGCGCCAGCAGCCAAGTAGGGGGGTTTCAAGGGGAGGGCGGCTACACCTTC. Its protein is CASSQVGGFQGEGGYTF.